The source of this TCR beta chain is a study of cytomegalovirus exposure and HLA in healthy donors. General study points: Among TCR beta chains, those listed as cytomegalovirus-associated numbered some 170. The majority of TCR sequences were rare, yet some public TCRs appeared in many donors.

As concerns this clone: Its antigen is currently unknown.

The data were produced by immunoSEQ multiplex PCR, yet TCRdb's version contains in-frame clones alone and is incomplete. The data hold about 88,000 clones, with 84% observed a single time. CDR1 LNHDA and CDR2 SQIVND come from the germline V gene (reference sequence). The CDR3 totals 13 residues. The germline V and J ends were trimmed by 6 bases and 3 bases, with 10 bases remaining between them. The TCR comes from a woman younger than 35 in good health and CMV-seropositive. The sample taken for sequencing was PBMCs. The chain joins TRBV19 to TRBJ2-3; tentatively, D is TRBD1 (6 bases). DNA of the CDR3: TGTGCCAGTAGCGCCAGGGGAACAGATACGCAGTATTTT. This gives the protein CASSARGTDTQYF.